The subject of this entry is one TCR beta chain. The data belong to a study of cytomegalovirus exposure and HLA in healthy donors. The CDR3 runs to 13 residues. V lost 4 bases and J lost 1, with 8 bases in between. Germline V gives CDR1 SGDLS, CDR2 YYNGEE. In the PCR, 60 Vbeta and 13 Jbeta primers were used. Sequencing was performed with immunoSEQ multiplex PCR; in TCRdb, only in-frame clones are kept and a portion is missing. The data contain some 140,000 clones, 73% of them singletons. The specimen was PBMCs. The sequence was collected from a woman aged 40 to 50 in good health and CMV-seronegative. The chain has TRBV9 and TRBJ1-1, with a tentative D call TRBD1 (5 bases). CDR3 residues: CASSSQGNTEAFF. The CDR3 DNA reads as TGTGCCAGCAGCTCGCAGGGGAACACTGAAGCTTTCTTT.